The table lists the clone carrying this TCR beta chain with a count of one. The antigen is not known. This sample was taken from a study of PD-1 blockade in classical Hodgkin lymphoma. Overall study results and limits: The baseline diversity of complete responders showed similarity to that of newly diagnosed patients. CD4+ TCR diversity, unlike CD8+, rose significantly by C4D1. Newly diagnosed patients reportedly had lower baseline TCR diversity than healthy donors.

Regarding time point: cycle 4 day 1 (C4D1), after five to seven weeks of nivolumab. Exposure to brentuximab vedotin varied, and each patient had relapsed following autologous stem cell transplantation. CD8+ T cell isolation from thawed PBMCs was performed by magnetic negative selection. Data came from immunoSEQ multiplex PCR; TCRdb stores just in-frame clones and leaves some out. The repertoire holds about 20,000 clones, with roughly nine tenths as singletons. The CDR3 runs to 16 residues. V was pared by 6 bases and J by 2 bases, with 17 bases between. The germline V gene has CDR1 ENHRY and CDR2 SYGVKD.

The origin of this receptor is a human donor with classical Hodgkin lymphoma. Sequenced here: CD8+ T cells from blood, sampled before the fourth cycle of nivolumab. V gene TRBV10-3 combines with J gene TRBJ2-1; tentatively, D is TRBD1 (5 bases). This CDR3 reads CAISRPQASTYNEQFF. The CDR3 bases are TGTGCCATCAGCCGCCCACAGGCGTCGACCTACAATGAGCAGTTCTTC.